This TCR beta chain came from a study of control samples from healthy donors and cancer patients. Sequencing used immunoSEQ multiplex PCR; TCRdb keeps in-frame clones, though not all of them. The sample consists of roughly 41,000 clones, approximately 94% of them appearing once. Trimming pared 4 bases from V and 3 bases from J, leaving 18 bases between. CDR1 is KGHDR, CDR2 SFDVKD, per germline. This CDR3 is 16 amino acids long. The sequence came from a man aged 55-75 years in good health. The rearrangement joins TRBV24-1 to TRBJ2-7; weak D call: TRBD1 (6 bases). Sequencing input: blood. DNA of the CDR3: TGTGCCACCAGTGACCTCAACAGGGCCTCTCTCTACGAGCAGTACTTC. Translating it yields CATSDLNRASLYEQYF.